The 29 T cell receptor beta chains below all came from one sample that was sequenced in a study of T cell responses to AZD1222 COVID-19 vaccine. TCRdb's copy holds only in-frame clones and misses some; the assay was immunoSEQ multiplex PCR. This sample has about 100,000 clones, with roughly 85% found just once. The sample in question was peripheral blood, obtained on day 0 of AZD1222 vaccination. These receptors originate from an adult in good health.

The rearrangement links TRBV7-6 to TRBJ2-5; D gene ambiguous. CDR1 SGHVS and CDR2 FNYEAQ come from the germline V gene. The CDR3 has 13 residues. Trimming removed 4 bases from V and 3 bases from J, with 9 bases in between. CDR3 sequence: CASSSSNKETQYF. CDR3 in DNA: TGTGCCAGCAGCTCATCGAATAAAGAGACCCAGTACTTC.

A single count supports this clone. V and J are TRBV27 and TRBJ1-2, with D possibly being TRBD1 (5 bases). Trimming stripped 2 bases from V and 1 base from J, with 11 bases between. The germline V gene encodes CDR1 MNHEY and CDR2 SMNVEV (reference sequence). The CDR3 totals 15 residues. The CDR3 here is CASSLRLGDNYGYTF. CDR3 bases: TGTGCCAGCAGTTTAAGACTAGGGGATAACTATGGCTACACCTTC.

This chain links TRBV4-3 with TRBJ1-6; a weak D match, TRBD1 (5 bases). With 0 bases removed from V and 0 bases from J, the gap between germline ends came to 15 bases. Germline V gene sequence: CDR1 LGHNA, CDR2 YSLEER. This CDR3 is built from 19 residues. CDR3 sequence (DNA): TGCGCCAGCAGCCAAGAGGGGCAGGACCCAAGCTCCTATAATTCACCCCTCCACTTT. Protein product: CASSQEGQDPSSYNSPLHF.

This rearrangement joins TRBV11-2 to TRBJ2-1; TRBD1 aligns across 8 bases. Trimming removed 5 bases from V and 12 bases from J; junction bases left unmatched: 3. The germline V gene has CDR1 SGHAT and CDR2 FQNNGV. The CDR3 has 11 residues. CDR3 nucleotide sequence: TGTGCCAGCAGCCCCGGGACAGGGCAGTTCTTC. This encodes CASSPGTGQFF. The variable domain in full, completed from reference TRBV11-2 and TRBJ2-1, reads EAGVAQSPRYKIIEKRQSVAFWCNPISGHATLYWYQQILGQGPKLLIQFQNNGVVDDSQLPKDRFSAERLKGVDSTLKIQPAKLEDSAVYLCASSPGTGQFFGPGTRLTVL.

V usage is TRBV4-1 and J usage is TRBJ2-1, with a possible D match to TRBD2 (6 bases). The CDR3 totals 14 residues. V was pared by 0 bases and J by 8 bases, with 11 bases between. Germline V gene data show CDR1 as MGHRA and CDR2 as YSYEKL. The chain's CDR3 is CASSQERGLDEQFF. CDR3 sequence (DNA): TGCGCCAGCAGCCAAGAAAGGGGACTTGATGAGCAGTTCTTC.

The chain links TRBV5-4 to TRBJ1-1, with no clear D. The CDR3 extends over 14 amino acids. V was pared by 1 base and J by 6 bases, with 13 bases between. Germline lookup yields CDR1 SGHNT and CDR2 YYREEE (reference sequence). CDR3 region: CASSLNPDNAEAFF. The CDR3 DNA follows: TGTGCCAGCAGCTTGAACCCAGACAACGCTGAAGCTTTCTTT.

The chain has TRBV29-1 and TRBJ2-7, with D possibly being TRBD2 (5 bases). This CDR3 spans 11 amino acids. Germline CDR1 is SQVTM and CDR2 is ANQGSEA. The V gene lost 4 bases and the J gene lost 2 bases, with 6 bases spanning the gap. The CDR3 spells CSVGGTYEQYF. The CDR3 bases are TGCAGCGTTGGAGGGACCTACGAGCAGTACTTC.

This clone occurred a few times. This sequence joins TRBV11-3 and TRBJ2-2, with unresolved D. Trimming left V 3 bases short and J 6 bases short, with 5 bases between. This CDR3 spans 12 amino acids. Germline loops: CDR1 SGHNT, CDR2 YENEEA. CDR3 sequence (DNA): TGTGCCAGCAGCTTGAGTGCCGGGGAGCTGTTTTTT. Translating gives CASSLSAGELFF.

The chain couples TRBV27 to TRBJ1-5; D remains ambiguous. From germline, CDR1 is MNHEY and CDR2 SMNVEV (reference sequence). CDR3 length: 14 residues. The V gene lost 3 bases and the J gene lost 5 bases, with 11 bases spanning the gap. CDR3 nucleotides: TGTGCCAGCAGTTTCGGCAGTCCGGATCAGCCCCAGCATTTT. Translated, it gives CASSFGSPDQPQHF.

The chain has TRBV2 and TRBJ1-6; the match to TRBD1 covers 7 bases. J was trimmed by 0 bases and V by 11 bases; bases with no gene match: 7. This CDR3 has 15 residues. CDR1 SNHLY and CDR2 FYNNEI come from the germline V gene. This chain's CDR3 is CAGGQDSSYNSPLHF. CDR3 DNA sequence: TGTGCCGGAGGACAGGACAGCTCCTATAATTCACCCCTCCACTTT.

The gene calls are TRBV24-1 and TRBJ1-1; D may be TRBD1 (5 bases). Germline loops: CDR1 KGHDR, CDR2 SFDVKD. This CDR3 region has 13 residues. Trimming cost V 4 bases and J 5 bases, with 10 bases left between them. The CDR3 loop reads CATSEPGRTEAFF. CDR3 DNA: TGTGCCACCAGTGAGCCAGGGAGAACTGAAGCTTTCTTT.

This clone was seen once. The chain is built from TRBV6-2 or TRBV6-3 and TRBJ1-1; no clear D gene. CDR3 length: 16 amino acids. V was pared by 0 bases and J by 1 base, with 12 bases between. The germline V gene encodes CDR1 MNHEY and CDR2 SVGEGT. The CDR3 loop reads CASSYSIRLSNTEAFF. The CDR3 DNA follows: TGTGCCAGCAGTTACTCGATTAGGCTATCGAACACTGAAGCTTTCTTT.

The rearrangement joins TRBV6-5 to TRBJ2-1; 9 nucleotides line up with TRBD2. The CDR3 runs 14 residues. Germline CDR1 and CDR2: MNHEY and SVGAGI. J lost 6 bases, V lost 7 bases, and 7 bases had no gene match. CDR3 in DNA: TGTGCCAGCATTGGCGGCGGGGGGGCCAATGAGCAGTTCTTC. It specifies CASIGGGGANEQFF.

The CDR3 region has the DNA TGCGCCAGCAGCCAAGAGGGGACGGGCGAGAACACCGGGGAGCTGTTTTTT. Amino acid sequence: CASSQEGTGENTGELFF. This chain links TRBV4-3 with TRBJ2-2; D may correspond to TRBD1 or TRBD2 (5 bases each). Germline V gene sequence: CDR1 LGHNA, CDR2 YSLEER. V dropped 0 bases and J dropped 1 base, with 12 bases sitting between them. The CDR3 is 17 residues long.

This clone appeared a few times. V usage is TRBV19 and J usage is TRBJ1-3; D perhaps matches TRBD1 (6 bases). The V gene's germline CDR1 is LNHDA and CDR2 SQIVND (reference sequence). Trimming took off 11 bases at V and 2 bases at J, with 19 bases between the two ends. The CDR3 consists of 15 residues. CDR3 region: CASRGGPLTGNTIYF. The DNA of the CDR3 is TGTGCCTCACGCGGGGGGCCGCTAACTGGAAACACCATATATTTT.

The CDR3 is CASRDRDRGGYGYTF. The CDR3, as DNA: TGTGCCAGCAGGGACCGGGACAGGGGGGGATATGGCTACACCTTC. The chain employs TRBV2 and TRBJ1-2; 11 positions agree with TRBD1. Trimming removed 6 bases from V and 5 bases from J; junction bases left unmatched: 8. Germline values: CDR1 SNHLY, CDR2 FYNNEI. The CDR3 extends over 15 amino acids.

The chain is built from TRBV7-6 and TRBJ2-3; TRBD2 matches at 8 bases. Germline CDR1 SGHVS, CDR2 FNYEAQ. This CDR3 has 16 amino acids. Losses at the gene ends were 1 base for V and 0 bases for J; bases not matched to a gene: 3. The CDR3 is CASSLEASGSTDTQYF. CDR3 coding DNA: TGTGCCAGCAGCTTAGAGGCTAGCGGGAGCACAGATACGCAGTATTTT.

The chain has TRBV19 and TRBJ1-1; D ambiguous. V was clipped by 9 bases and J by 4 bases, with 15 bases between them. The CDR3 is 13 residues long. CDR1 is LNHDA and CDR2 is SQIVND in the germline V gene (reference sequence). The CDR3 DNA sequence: TGTGCCAGCCGCAGAGAGGGATCCACTGAAGCTTTCTTT. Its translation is CASRREGSTEAFF.

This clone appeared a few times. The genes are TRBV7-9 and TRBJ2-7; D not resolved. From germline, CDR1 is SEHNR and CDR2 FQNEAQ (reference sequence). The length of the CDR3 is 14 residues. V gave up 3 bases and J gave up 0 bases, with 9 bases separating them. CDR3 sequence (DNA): TGTGCCAGCAGCTTGCCCGGATCCTCCTACGAGCAGTACTTC. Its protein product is CASSLPGSSYEQYF.

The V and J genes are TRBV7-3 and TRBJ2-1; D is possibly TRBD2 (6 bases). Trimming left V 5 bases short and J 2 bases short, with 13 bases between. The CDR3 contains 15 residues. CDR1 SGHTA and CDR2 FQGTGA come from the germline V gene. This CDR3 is CASSPTSNTYNEQFF. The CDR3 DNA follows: TGTGCCAGCAGCCCGACTAGTAATACCTACAATGAGCAGTTCTTC.

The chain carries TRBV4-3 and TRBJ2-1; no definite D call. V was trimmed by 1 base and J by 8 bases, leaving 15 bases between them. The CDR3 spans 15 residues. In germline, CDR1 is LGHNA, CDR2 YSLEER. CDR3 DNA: TGCGCCAGCAGCCAAGGTCGTCAGCAACGGTATGAGCAGTTCTTC. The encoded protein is CASSQGRQQRYEQFF.

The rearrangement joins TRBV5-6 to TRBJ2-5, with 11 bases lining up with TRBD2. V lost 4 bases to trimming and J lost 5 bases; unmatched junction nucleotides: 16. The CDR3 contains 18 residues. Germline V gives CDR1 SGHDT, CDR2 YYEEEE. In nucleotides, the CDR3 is TGTGCCAGCAGCCGACGCCCGGGACTAGCGGTAGAGGGGGAGACCCAGTACTTC. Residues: CASSRRPGLAVEGETQYF.

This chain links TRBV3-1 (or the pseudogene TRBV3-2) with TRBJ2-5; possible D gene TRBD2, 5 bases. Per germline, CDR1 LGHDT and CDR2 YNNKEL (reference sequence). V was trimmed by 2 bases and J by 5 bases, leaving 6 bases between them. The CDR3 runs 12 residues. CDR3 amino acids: CASSQRGETQYF. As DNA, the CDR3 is TGTGCCAGCAGCCAAAGAGGGGAGACCCAGTACTTC.

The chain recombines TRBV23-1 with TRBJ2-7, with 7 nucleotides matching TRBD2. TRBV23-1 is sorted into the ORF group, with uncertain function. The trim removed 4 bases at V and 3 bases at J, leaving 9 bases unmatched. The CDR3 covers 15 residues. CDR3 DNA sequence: TGCGCCAGCAGTCTGCTTCCGGGGGGTGTCTACGAGCAGTACTTC. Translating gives CASSLLPGGVYEQYF.

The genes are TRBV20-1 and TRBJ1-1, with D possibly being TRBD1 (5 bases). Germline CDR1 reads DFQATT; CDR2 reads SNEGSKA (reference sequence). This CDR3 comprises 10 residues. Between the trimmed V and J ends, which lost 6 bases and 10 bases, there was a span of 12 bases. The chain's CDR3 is CSAETVGAFF. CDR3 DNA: TGCAGTGCCGAGACAGTAGGAGCTTTCTTT.

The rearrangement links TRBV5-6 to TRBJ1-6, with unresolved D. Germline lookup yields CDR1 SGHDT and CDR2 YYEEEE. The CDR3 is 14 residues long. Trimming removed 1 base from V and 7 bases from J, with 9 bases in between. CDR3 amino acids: CASSLRSSNSPLHF. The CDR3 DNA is TGTGCCAGCAGCTTGAGGAGTTCAAATTCACCCCTCCACTTT. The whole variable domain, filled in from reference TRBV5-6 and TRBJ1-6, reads DAGVTQSPTHLIKTRGQQVTLRCSPKSGHDTVSWYQQALGQGPQFIFQYYEEEERQRGNFPDRFSGHQFPNYSSELNVNALLLGDSALYLCASSLRSSNSPLHFGNGTRLTVT.

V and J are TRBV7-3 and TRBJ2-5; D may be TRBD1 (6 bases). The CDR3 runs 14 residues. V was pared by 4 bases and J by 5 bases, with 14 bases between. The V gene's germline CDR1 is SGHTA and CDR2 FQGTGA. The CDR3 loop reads CASSSGDVGETQYF. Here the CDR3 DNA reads TGTGCCAGCAGCTCAGGGGACGTTGGGGAGACCCAGTACTTC.

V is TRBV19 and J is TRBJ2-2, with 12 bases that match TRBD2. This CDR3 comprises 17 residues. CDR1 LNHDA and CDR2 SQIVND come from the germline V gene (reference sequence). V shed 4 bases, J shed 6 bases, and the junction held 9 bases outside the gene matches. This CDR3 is CASSSSSASGGAGELFF. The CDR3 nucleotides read TGTGCCAGTAGTAGTTCCTCGGCTAGCGGGGGGGCCGGGGAGCTGTTTTTT.

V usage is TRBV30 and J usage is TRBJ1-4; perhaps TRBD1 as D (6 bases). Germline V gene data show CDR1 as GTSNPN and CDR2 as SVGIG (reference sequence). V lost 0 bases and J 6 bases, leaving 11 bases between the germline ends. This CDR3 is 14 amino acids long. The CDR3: CAWSVRGGDEKLFF. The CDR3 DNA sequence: TGTGCCTGGAGTGTACGAGGGGGTGATGAAAAACTGTTTTTT.